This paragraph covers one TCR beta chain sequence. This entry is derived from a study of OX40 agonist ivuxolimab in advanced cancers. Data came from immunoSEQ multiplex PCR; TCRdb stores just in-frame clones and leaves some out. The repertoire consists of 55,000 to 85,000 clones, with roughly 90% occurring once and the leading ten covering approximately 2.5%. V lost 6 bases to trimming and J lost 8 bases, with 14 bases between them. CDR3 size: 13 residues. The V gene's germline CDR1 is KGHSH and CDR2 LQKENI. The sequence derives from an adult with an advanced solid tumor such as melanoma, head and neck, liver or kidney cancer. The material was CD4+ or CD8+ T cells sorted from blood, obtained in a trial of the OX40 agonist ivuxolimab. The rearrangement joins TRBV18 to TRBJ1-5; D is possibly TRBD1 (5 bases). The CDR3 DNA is TGTGCCAGCTCGCGGGGGGGGGATGAGCCCCAGCATTTT. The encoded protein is CASSRGGDEPQHF. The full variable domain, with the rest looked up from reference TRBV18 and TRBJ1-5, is NAGVMQNPRHLVRRRGQEARLRCSPMKGHSHVYWYRQLPEEGLKFMVYLQKENIIDESGMPKERFSAEFPKEGPSILRIQQVVRGDSAAYFCASSRGGDEPQHFGDGTRLSIL.